Below, one T cell receptor (beta chain) is given with its context. Its antigen is currently unknown. PCR involved 60 Vbeta and 13 Jbeta primers. The data were produced by immunoSEQ multiplex PCR, yet TCRdb's version contains in-frame clones alone and is incomplete. Of 90,000 to 110,000 clones listed, over 75% are singletons. CDR3 length equals 15 residues. V dropped 5 bases and J dropped 5 bases, with 18 bases sitting between them. Germline CDR1 is SSHAT and CDR2 is FNYEAQ (reference sequence). This sample stems from a study of cytomegalovirus exposure and HLA in healthy donors. Overall study findings and caveats: The investigators catalogued 150 or so TCR beta chains as cytomegalovirus-associated. Analyses of presence and absence presupposed an approximately uniform sequencing depth across donors. A later analysis reported that several of the most significant clusters appeared to be linked to common viral pathogens, among them Epstein-Barr virus.

The chain recombines TRBV7-7 with TRBJ2-5; no clear D. This receptor was identified in a woman aged 40 to 49 in good health and CMV-seropositive. The sequenced material came from PBMCs. CDR3 in amino acids: CASSPGSPAVETQYF. CDR3 bases: TGTGCCAGCAGCCCCGGATCTCCCGCGGTGGAGACCCAGTACTTC.